The rows below give T cell receptor beta chains drawn from one sample of a study of molecular identifiers for immune sequencing clone quantification. TCRdb recomputed calls from the PCR reads with MiXCR, one row per CDR3 protein. The sample lists about 640,000 distinct CDR3 sequences; just under 20% were seen once. The sequencing sample was made of naive CD8+ T cells from blood, with Jurkat cell RNA spiked in. The receptors here all came from a human donor in good health. Some libraries in this study had Jurkat cell RNA spiked in. CDR3s include the opening cysteine and the closing phenylalanine or tryptophan. Each record gives: D gene, V gene, J gene, CDR3 protein. The D gene is left open where the match is weak.

D gene: -; V gene: TRBV5-3; J gene: TRBJ2-7; CDR3 protein: CASSLGESQGPHEQCF
D gene: -; V gene: TRBV3-1; J gene: TRBJ1-2; CDR3 protein: CASSQTTYGGGYGYTF
D gene: TRBD1; V gene: TRBV7-3; J gene: TRBJ2-5; CDR3 protein: CASSLSGQLQETQYF
D gene: -; V gene: TRBV29-1; J gene: TRBJ2-2; CDR3 protein: CSVEYGAGAPNTGELFF
D gene: -; V gene: TRBV27; J gene: TRBJ2-7; CDR3 protein: CASSWAGSSYEQYF
D gene: TRBD2; V gene: TRBV19; J gene: TRBJ2-7; CDR3 protein: CASSLAGAVREQYF
D gene: -; V gene: TRBV6-2/TRBV6-3; J gene: TRBJ2-7; CDR3 protein: CASTRGKEQYF
D gene: -; V gene: TRBV5-6; J gene: TRBJ2-5; CDR3 protein: CASSLVTDQETQYF
D gene: -; V gene: TRBV12-3/TRBV12-4; J gene: TRBJ2-3; CDR3 protein: CASSLVGGAMMDTQYF
D gene: TRBD2; V gene: TRBV6-2/TRBV6-3; J gene: TRBJ2-1; CDR3 protein: CASKIAGGYNEQFF
D gene: TRBD1; V gene: TRBV7-9; J gene: TRBJ2-1; CDR3 protein: CASSPPDRGLDEQFF
D gene: -; V gene: TRBV30; J gene: TRBJ1-1; CDR3 protein: CAWSVNGVAFF
D gene: -; V gene: TRBV30; J gene: TRBJ2-3; CDR3 protein: CAWGTDTDTQYF
D gene: TRBD1; V gene: TRBV20-1; J gene: TRBJ2-1; CDR3 protein: CSASGRTGDEYNEQFF
D gene: TRBD1; V gene: TRBV28; J gene: TRBJ2-7; CDR3 protein: CASSNLLQGAYEQYF
D gene: -; V gene: TRBV2; J gene: TRBJ2-1; CDR3 protein: CASSDTGGYEQFF
D gene: TRBD1; V gene: TRBV4-3; J gene: TRBJ2-3; CDR3 protein: CASSQQGQRTDTQYF
D gene: TRBD1; V gene: TRBV19; J gene: TRBJ1-2; CDR3 protein: CASSLQGANYGYTF
D gene: TRBD1; V gene: TRBV27; J gene: TRBJ1-5; CDR3 protein: CASSLSGTGAYSNQPQHF
D gene: TRBD2; V gene: TRBV9; J gene: TRBJ2-3; CDR3 protein: CASSMGTSGDTQYF
D gene: TRBD1; V gene: TRBV19; J gene: TRBJ1-1; CDR3 protein: CASTDRGHTEAFF
D gene: -; V gene: TRBV20-1; J gene: TRBJ1-2; CDR3 protein: CSARDPSVLSGYTF
D gene: -; V gene: TRBV7-8; J gene: TRBJ2-7; CDR3 protein: CASSLVGSRSYEQYF
D gene: TRBD2; V gene: TRBV7-9; J gene: TRBJ2-5; CDR3 protein: CASSWTSGERGETQYF
D gene: TRBD2; V gene: TRBV13; J gene: TRBJ2-3; CDR3 protein: CASSLASGGADTQYF
D gene: -; V gene: TRBV27; J gene: TRBJ1-5; CDR3 protein: CASSLSGDQPQHF
D gene: TRBD1; V gene: TRBV30; J gene: TRBJ2-7; CDR3 protein: CAWGGPGGSPYEQYF
D gene: TRBD2; V gene: TRBV27; J gene: TRBJ2-7; CDR3 protein: CASSLSLAGADEQYF
D gene: TRBD2; V gene: TRBV7-9; J gene: TRBJ2-1; CDR3 protein: CASSAGLTTYDEQFF
D gene: -; V gene: TRBV10-3; J gene: TRBJ2-7; CDR3 protein: CAISGGGPYEQYF
D gene: TRBD1; V gene: TRBV5-4; J gene: TRBJ2-2; CDR3 protein: CASSLAVDRGRTGELFF
D gene: -; V gene: TRBV6-1; J gene: TRBJ1-2; CDR3 protein: CASKGSSYGYTF
D gene: TRBD1; V gene: TRBV4-1; J gene: TRBJ2-7; CDR3 protein: CASSPKGAGYEQYF
D gene: -; V gene: TRBV28; J gene: TRBJ2-7; CDR3 protein: CASSREAGPYEQYF
D gene: TRBD2; V gene: TRBV6-5; J gene: TRBJ2-1; CDR3 protein: CASSYGTSGYNEQFF
D gene: -; V gene: TRBV6-2/TRBV6-3; J gene: TRBJ2-7; CDR3 protein: CASSYTARYEQYF
D gene: -; V gene: TRBV7-9; J gene: TRBJ1-1; CDR3 protein: CASSLDPSPYEGLGTEAFF
D gene: -; V gene: TRBV29-1; J gene: TRBJ1-2; CDR3 protein: CSDRDWNYGYTF
D gene: TRBD2; V gene: TRBV10-3; J gene: TRBJ2-3; CDR3 protein: CAISESGGGETDTQYF
D gene: TRBD1; V gene: TRBV2; J gene: TRBJ1-5; CDR3 protein: CVSSGTGDFVGMNQPQHF
D gene: TRBD2; V gene: TRBV2; J gene: TRBJ2-2; CDR3 protein: CASSRPGSGTNTGELFF
D gene: TRBD2; V gene: TRBV7-9; J gene: TRBJ2-1; CDR3 protein: CASSPPKGTSGYNEQFF
D gene: TRBD1; V gene: TRBV7-9; J gene: TRBJ2-7; CDR3 protein: CASSTVPGQGGDSYEQYF
D gene: -; V gene: TRBV4-2; J gene: TRBJ2-5; CDR3 protein: CASSRLESVPETQYF
D gene: -; V gene: TRBV6-5; J gene: TRBJ2-3; CDR3 protein: CASRELGGLGDTQYF
D gene: -; V gene: TRBV3-1; J gene: TRBJ1-5; CDR3 protein: CASSQDVSGNQPQHF
D gene: -; V gene: TRBV9; J gene: TRBJ2-3; CDR3 protein: CASSVDLAIGDTQYF
D gene: -; V gene: TRBV6-2/TRBV6-3; J gene: TRBJ2-5; CDR3 protein: CASSPLEGLKTQYF
D gene: -; V gene: TRBV7-7; J gene: TRBJ2-1; CDR3 protein: CASSLDRSSYNDQFF
D gene: -; V gene: TRBV5-1; J gene: TRBJ2-7; CDR3 protein: CASSLAFEGTYEQYF
D gene: TRBD1; V gene: TRBV12-3/TRBV12-4; J gene: TRBJ1-4; CDR3 protein: CASRGTDPVEKLFF
D gene: TRBD2; V gene: TRBV19; J gene: TRBJ2-1; CDR3 protein: CASSKLAGRPGNEQFF
D gene: TRBD2; V gene: TRBV6-6; J gene: TRBJ2-3; CDR3 protein: CASILAGDEDTQYF